The sequence of this T cell receptor beta chain was determined in a study of cytomegalovirus exposure and HLA in healthy donors (dated by TCRdb to about 2017). A note on the overall study: According to an earlier analysis of 550 to 700 of the donors, about 179 million T cells yielded roughly 100 million unique TCR beta sequences and approximately 280 Gb of sequence data. Approximately 300 gigabases of sequencing data and roughly 81 million unique TCR sequences made up an early release that covered fewer than 650 HLA-typed donors. The genetic ancestry cluster associated with self-reported Caucasian donors included about 84% of the roughly 380 genotyped donors. The aim of the study was to test whether cataloging public T cell receptors could identify signatures of past pathogen exposure. The T cell repertoires of under 700 subjects were profiled by immunosequencing and related to cytomegalovirus serostatus. Besides the first cohort of 666 subjects, a separate validation cohort made up of 120 different subjects was used. High-throughput TCR immunosequencing, statistical association of individual TCRs with disease status, and machine learning were combined to predict cytomegalovirus infection status. A later analysis re-examined previously published TCR beta repertoires from 610 or so donors and added high-resolution HLA genotyping to investigate patterns of TCR occurrence. Rather than drawing on any new phenotypic data, the later analysis identified candidate immune exposures from TCR beta sequences and the way those sequences occurred across donors. In an earlier analysis of over 550 of the donors, high-throughput TCR beta sequencing was used to judge whether each TCR beta V gene segment behaved as functional or pseudogenic. Donor age, sex, ethnicity and CMV serostatus were compiled together with the repertoire data. A later genetic analysis took genome-wide SNP genotypes for about three fifths of the roughly 670 donors and used that subset as a discovery cohort. Every discovery cohort repertoire had been produced on one sequencing platform. HLA typing covered class I and class II loci at four-digit resolution. The number of donors typed differed by locus, with roughly 629-640 for A, B, C, DRB1 and DQB1, over 500 for DQA1, 606 for DPA1, and about 450 for DPB1. Five DR-DQ haplotypes were treated as single units for association and clustering because of strong linkage in the cohort. Among a few hundred genotyped donors of the cohort, an average of around 240,000 unique TCR beta nucleotide sequences were sequenced per donor, roughly 18% of them non-productive.

As to this clone: Its cognate antigen has yet to be identified. It has no much larger one-base neighbor in the sample; base qualities were not kept.

The cohort comprised around 690 healthy bone marrow donors. At the time of sampling, every cohort member was nominally healthy, though immune exposures that went unrecorded were likely present. The donor tested CMV seronegative, placing the donor among the 350 to 400 seronegative members of the cohort. A peripheral blood sample was provided by each donor, and peripheral blood mononuclear cells were used for TCR beta sequencing. The Qiagen DNeasy Blood Extraction Kit was used to extract genomic DNA from the blood cell samples. Library preparation used the immunoSEQ multiplex PCR assay. A mixture of 60 forward primers for TCR Vbeta segments and 13 reverse primers for TCR Jbeta segments was used in the multiplex PCR. Amplification of the CDR3 region of rearranged TCR beta genes was performed with a multiplex PCR assay on genomic DNA. The Illumina HiSeq System was used to sequence the amplified TCR beta libraries as 87-base-pair reads. The source study handled its data this way. A later analysis tallied 70 million to 100 million unique TCR beta chains across the 700 or so repertoires, and approximately 12 million of those chains were shared by two or more donors. To remove PCR and sequencing errors, raw reads were error-corrected and collapsed into unique sequences using a nearest-neighbor algorithm that merged closely related sequences. CDR3 sequences were aligned to IMGT reference sequences to assign V, D and J gene segments. For a sequence to be retained, at least a six-nucleotide match to both a V gene segment and a J gene segment was required. A rearrangement counted as productive if the CDR3 had no stop codons and remained in frame with V and J, and every other rearrangement counted as non-productive. CDR3 was defined according to IMGT convention as the region running from the second conserved V-encoded cysteine to the conserved J-encoded phenylalanine. The earlier analysis of about 590 of the donors excluded sequences that lacked an unambiguous match to a single V gene segment. In an earlier analysis of 450 to 750 of the donors, a V segment was called functional when productive rearrangements were above 56.7%, and segregating when the standard deviation between donors exceeded 5%. To diagnose cytomegalovirus status from the catalog of TCR beta chain sequences, a statistical classification framework was built. A later analysis assigned V and J genes by comparing TCR nucleotide sequences with IMGT/GENE-DB human TR gene sequences. A later analysis assigned CDR3 sequences and most-parsimonious VDJ recombination scenarios with the TCRdist pipeline. In a later analysis, every TCR beta chain was defined by the combination of its CDR3 amino acid sequence and its V-gene family, and reads without a unique V-gene family were dropped. A later analysis removed nearly 600 highly shared, low-generation-probability nucleotide sequences to deal with suspected cross-contamination and a sequencing artifact. A later analysis calculated a clonal expansion index for each public chain from normalized within-repertoire ranks of inferred template counts. In a later analysis, generation probabilities were computed with a VDJ recombination model fitted to out-of-frame rearrangements, and the resulting probabilities were checked against IGoR. Hypergeometric tests were used in a later analysis to score TCR-TCR, TCR-HLA and TCR-CMV co-occurrence, with a repertoire-size bias correction applied to the TCR pairs. In a later analysis, false discovery rates were estimated by permuting HLA or CMV assignments 20 times. In a later analysis, co-occurring TCRs were grouped using DBSCAN, with TCRdist sequence similarity added in when clustering inside HLA-allele-positive subsets. Co-occurrence clustering excluded repertoires with fewer than 30,000 or more than 120,000 public chains, plus five with anomalous nucleotide sharing. TCRdb re-hosts the immuneACCESS table, in-frame sequences only. Its copies lack some clones; in the studies checked, an unresolved V gene accounts for under half of them, and the cause for the rest is not known. For V, J and clone size, that table is used; D and trimming come from the DNA. Recorded for this sample are about 160,000 clones; roughly four fifths of them occurred a single time. The biggest ten clones account for roughly 13% of the sample.

The investigation overall reported the following: In a later analysis, several top co-occurrence clusters were reported to appear linked to parvovirus B19, influenza, CMV and Epstein-Barr virus. Assigning TCR associations to individual alleles was difficult when HLA alleles, especially DR and DQ, strongly co-occurred. The study listed 150 to 200 TCR beta chains as associated with cytomegalovirus. According to the authors, the approach could potentially be generalized to other disease states and immunological phenotypes. According to a later analysis, TCR association rates differed among HLA loci, with DRB1 alleles showing the most associated TCRs and HLA-C alleles showing the fewest. Across donors, most TCR sequences were observed very rarely, whereas some public TCRs were present in many individuals. In a later genetic analysis, fewer N-insertions in productive TCRs were reported among donors in an Asian-associated ancestry cluster than the 666-donor mean. A further reported finding was that TCR beta sequences accurately predicted the HLA-A and HLA-B alleles for most subjects in the first cohort. The classifier was reported to diagnose cytomegalovirus status with high specificity and sensitivity in both the original and validation cohorts. Most CMV-associated TCR beta chains appeared to be HLA-restricted in a later analysis, and the HLA associations seemed to be driven largely by CMV exposure. In a later analysis, HLA-associated TCR beta chains were found to be more clonally expanded and to have lower generation probabilities than equally common non-associated chains. A few of the identified cytomegalovirus-associated TCR beta chains were confirmed in vitro to be specific for cytomegalovirus antigens. At a false discovery rate of 0.05, a later analysis linked about 16,000 TCR beta sequences to specific HLA alleles. CMV serostatus was the only immune exposure information available for the cohort. The presence/absence analyses assumed that sequencing depth was roughly uniform across donors, and that assumption may not be true. Correlated functional status among segregating V segments might reflect linkage disequilibrium, but an unknown experimental factor could not be ruled out. In an earlier analysis of some 500 of the donors, most TCR beta V segments were observed in productive rearrangements about 87% or about 30% of the time, broadly matching IMGT annotations. In a later genetic analysis, a missense DCLRE1C variant was associated with V-gene and J-gene trimming of TCR beta chains, and the association was replicated in an independent cohort. The sequencing pipeline was judged likely to have produced a cluster of highly shared sequence variants as a technical artifact. The cohort was sequenced for TCR beta chains only, and without alpha or paired-chain data the features that could be detected were limited. Because counts were too low, 15 or so rarely observed V segments, including chromosome 9 orphons, were excluded from the earlier analysis of 500 to 700 of the donors. HLA typing was unavailable for some donors at each locus, so association tests used only the typed subset.

The clonotype originates from a woman in her forties or fifties in good health and CMV-seronegative. The sequenced sample was PBMCs.

The CDR3 here reads CASSPGGGEVFEAFF. The DNA sequence follows: TGTGCCAGCAGCCCGGGGGGGGGCGAAGTTTTTGAAGCTTTCTTT. The rearranged segments are TRBV6-5 and TRBJ1-1, and the D gene may be TRBD1, 6 bases matching. The CDR3 runs 15 amino acids, cysteine and phenylalanine included. Only the CDR3 portion is preserved as DNA: 45 bases, with reading frame beginning at the first base. Trimming costs V 6 bases and J 7 bases, and their ends lie 21 bases apart. CDR1 MNHEY and CDR2 SVGAGI were looked up in the germline V gene.